This T cell receptor (beta chain) was profiled in a study of HIV-infected patients and healthy controls. Whole-study findings and limits: Eight alpha and eight beta V genes differed significantly in mean usage between HIV-infected patients and controls. Healthy controls carried many MAIT alpha-chain CDR3s, while HIV+ repertoires had few.

Trimming pared 1 base from V and 6 bases from J, leaving 17 bases between. There are 15 residues in the CDR3. Germline-derived CDR1 and CDR2 are SGHNT and YYREEE (reference sequence). Whole blood was used without fractionation, so all unsorted peripheral T cells were included. The RNA source was a 2.5 ml peripheral blood draw. This clonotype was observed at least ten times. The antigen is undetermined. Reverse transcription used around 500 ng RNA and constant-region primers for alpha and beta. Each of the alpha and beta chains got its own library through chain-specific third strand synthesis with indices. Priming off the SP2 site generated the second strand. Via MiXCR, TCRdb re-called the 5' RACE reads, giving one row per CDR3 protein. This table holds fewer than 15,000 distinct CDR3 sequences, approximately 11% found once.

J is TRBJ2-7 and V is TRBV5-4, with TRBD2 as a possible D gene (7 bases). This receptor was identified in an adult in good health. The source material was blood. CDR3 amino acids: CASSLQQGPGGEQYF. CDR3 DNA sequence: TGTGCCAGCAGCTTGCAACAGGGACCGGGAGGCGAGCAGTACTTC.